This T cell receptor (beta chain) is drawn from a study of cytomegalovirus exposure and HLA in healthy donors. In germline, CDR1 is SGHDT, CDR2 YYEEEE. V lost 4 bases to trimming and J lost 5 bases; unmatched junction nucleotides: 8. The CDR3 has 15 amino acids. Primers for the PCR totalled 60 Vbeta and 13 Jbeta. Assay: immunoSEQ multiplex PCR; the TCRdb copy retains only in-frame clones and omits some. The repertoire consists of fewer than 140,000 clones, with 70% to 85% occurring once and the leading ten covering under 4%. The specimen sequenced was PBMCs. The rearrangement links TRBV5-6 to TRBJ1-2; 10 positions agree with TRBD1. The receptor was derived from a man aged 60 to 75 in good health and CMV-seronegative. CDR3 nucleotide sequence: TGTGCCAGCAGCCCAGGACAGGGGGGGGTGTATGGCTACACCTTC. As protein: CASSPGQGGVYGYTF.